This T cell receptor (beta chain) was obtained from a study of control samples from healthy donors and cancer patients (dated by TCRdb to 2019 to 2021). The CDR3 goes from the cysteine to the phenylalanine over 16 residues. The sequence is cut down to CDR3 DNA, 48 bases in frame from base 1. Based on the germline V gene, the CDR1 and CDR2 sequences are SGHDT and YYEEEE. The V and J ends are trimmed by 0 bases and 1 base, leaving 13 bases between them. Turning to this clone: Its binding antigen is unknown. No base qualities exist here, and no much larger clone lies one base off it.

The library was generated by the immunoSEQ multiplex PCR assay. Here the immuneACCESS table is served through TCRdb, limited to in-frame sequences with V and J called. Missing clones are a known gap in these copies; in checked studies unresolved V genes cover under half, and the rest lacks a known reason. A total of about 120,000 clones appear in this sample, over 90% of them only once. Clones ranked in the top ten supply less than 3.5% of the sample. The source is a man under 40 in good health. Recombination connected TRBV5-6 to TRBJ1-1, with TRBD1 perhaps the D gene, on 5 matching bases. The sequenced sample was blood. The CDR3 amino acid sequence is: CASSLVGTWGNTEAFF. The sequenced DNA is TGTGCCAGCAGCTTGGTTGGGACCTGGGGGAACACTGAAGCTTTCTTT.